In its sample, the clone carrying this T cell receptor beta chain was seen a few times. Its matching antigen is unknown. Germline CDR1 MDHEN, CDR2 SYDVKM. Losses at the gene ends were 5 bases for V and 2 bases for J; bases not matched to a gene: 4. The CDR3 has 14 residues. Isolated RNA was reverse transcribed in full, so expressed TCRB transcripts were sequenced. Some clones are missing from TCRdb's copy, which holds only in-frame ones; the method was immunoSEQ multiplex PCR. The sample yields around 300,000 clones, about 10% seen once. This sample was taken from a study of beta chain features in type 1 diabetes. Study-wide findings and caveats: HLA influence on TCRB rearrangement stayed unresolved here.

The authors sorted CD4+ naive, central memory, regulatory and stem cell-like memory cells via CD45RO/CCR7/CD25/CD127/CD95/CD27. The rearrangement uses TRBV28 and TRBJ2-5, with 8 bases identical to TRBD1. Sequenced input: naive CD4+ T cells from blood. This TCR came from a woman aged 25 to 39 in good health. The CDR3 nucleotides are TGTGCCAGCAGTCTGACAGGGGCGCAAGAGACCCAGTACTTC. It encodes CASSLTGAQETQYF.